Detailed here is one T cell receptor beta chain. Here immunoSEQ multiplex PCR was the method, and the copy in TCRdb shows in-frame clones only, minus some. The data hold around 150,000 clones, with over 60% observed a single time. The data are from a study of blood T cell repertoires in COVID-19. The receptor was isolated from a woman at least 80 years old with acute or convalescent COVID-19. The sequenced sample consisted of peripheral blood.

The CDR3 nucleotides are TGTGCCAGCAGCATAGGGACTAGCGGGGGGCGTAGCACAGATACGCAGTATTTT. Its protein is CASSIGTSGGRSTDTQYF. The chain recombines TRBV6-2 or TRBV6-3 with TRBJ2-3; the match to TRBD2 covers 15 bases. This CDR3 is built from 18 residues. The V segment lost 6 bases and the J segment 0 bases; nucleotides outside the gene matches: 7. Germline CDR1 reads MNHEY; CDR2 reads SVGEGT.